This T cell receptor (beta chain) was recovered during a study of control samples from healthy donors and cancer patients (TCRdb year 2020). In regard to this clone: What antigen it recognizes has not been identified. Germline and junction disagree at one end, which may indicate a read error.

CDR1 and CDR2, per the germline V gene, are SGHDT and YYEEEE. Inclusive of the bounding cysteine and phenylalanine, the CDR3 is 12 residues long. The CDR3 DNA has 36 bases and is translated from base 1. The library was obtained by the immunoSEQ multiplex PCR assay. TCRdb re-hosts the immuneACCESS table, in-frame sequences only. Its copies lack some clones; in the studies checked, an unresolved V gene accounts for under half of them, and the cause for the rest is not known. Here the sample has about 160,000 clones; roughly 94% occur a single time. The ten most abundant clones make up 8.5% of the sample.

Sequencing was carried out using blood. This chain is built from TRBV5-6 and TRBJ2-7; TRBD1 is a weak D gene call, 6 bases matching. The sequence was obtained from a woman in her thirties or forties in good health. The DNA sequence reads TGTGCCAGCAGCTTGGAAGCTTCGGACAGAGTGTTC. Translated, it gives CASSLEASDRVF.